This T cell receptor (beta chain) was identified in a study of post-analysis software for immune sequencing data. Notes on the study in general: TRBV5-6, TRBV5-1 and TRBV20-1 belonged to a set of roughly five TRBV segments that were more frequent in patients than controls.

The CDR3 extends over 16 amino acids. Looked up from germline, CDR1 is MGHDK and CDR2 is SYGVNS. The germline V and J ends were trimmed by 1 base and 0 bases, with 11 bases remaining between them. This clonotype was seen a handful of times. Its antigen is unknown. Incorporated into the TCR beta cDNA libraries were unique molecular identifiers, which served to reduce PCR and sequencing biases. TCRdb used MiXCR to reprocess the PCR reads, holding one entry per CDR3 protein. The table lists 750,000 to 950,000 distinct CDR3 sequences, 46% of them singletons. The chain employs TRBV25-1 and TRBJ2-3, with D perhaps being TRBD1 or TRBD2 (5 bases each). The sequence was collected from a girl between 10 and 17 years old with multiple sclerosis. Sequences were obtained from blood. The CDR3 DNA follows: TGTGCCAGCAGTGAATGGGCTGGGGGAAGCACAGATACGCAGTATTTT. It is translated as CASSEWAGGSTDTQYF.